Reported below is one T cell receptor (beta chain). In TCRdb, the 5' RACE reads were re-called with MiXCR into one record per CDR3 protein. The sample records some 600,000 distinct CDR3 sequences, less than 9% being singletons. This sample was included in a study of identical twins. CDR3 length: 14 residues. Looked up from germline, CDR1 is SGHTA and CDR2 is FQGNSA. Trimming cost V 5 bases and J 2 bases; bases outside gene matches: 3. Another study also made use of these data, one on yellow fever vaccine responses in identical twins.

The clonotype originates from a woman under 30 in good health. Sequencing input: PBMCs. The rearrangement joins TRBV7-2 to TRBJ2-1; 7 positions match TRBD1. CDR3 nucleotide sequence: TGTGCCAGCAGCAACGGACAGGCCTACAATGAGCAGTTCTTC. Its protein product is CASSNGQAYNEQFF.